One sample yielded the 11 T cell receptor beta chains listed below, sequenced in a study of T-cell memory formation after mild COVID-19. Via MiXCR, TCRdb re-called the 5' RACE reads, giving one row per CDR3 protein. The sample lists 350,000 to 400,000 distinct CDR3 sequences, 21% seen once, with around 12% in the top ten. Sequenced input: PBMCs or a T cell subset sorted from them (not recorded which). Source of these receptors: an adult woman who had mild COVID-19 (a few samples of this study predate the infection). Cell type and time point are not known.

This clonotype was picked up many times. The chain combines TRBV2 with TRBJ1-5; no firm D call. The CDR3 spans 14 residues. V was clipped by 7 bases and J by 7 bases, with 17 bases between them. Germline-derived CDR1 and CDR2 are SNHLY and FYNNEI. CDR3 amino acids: CASNQVQVGQPQHF. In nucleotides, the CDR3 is TGTGCCAGCAACCAAGTCCAGGTTGGACAGCCCCAGCATTTT.

CDR3 sequence: CASSDRLALTDTQYF. Written as DNA, the CDR3 is TGTGCCAGCAGTGATCGGCTAGCGTTAACAGATACGCAGTATTTT. The chain has TRBV2 and TRBJ2-3, with TRBD2 as a possible D gene (6 bases). The CDR3 is made up of 15 amino acids. The V end lost 3 bases, the J end lost 3 bases, and 13 bases lay between the germline ends. Germline V CDR1 and CDR2: SNHLY, FYNNEI.

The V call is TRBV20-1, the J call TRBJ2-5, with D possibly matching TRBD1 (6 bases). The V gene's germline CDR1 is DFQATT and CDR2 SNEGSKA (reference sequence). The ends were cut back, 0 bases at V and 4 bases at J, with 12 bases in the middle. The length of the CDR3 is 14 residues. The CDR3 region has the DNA TGCAGTGCTAGAGATGGGGGCCCGAGAGAGACCCAGTACTTC. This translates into CSARDGGPRETQYF.

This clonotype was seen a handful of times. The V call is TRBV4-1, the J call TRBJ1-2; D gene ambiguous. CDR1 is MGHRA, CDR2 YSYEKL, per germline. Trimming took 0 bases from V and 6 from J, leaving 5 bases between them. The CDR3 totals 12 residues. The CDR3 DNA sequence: TGCGCCAGCAGCCAAGAGAACCATGGCTACACCTTC. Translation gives CASSQENHGYTF.

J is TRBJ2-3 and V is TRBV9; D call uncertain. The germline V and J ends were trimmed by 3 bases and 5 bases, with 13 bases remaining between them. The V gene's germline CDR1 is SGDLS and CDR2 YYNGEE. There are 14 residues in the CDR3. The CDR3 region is CASSGPSGRDTQYF. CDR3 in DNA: TGTGCCAGCAGCGGGCCTTCCGGCAGAGATACGCAGTATTTT.

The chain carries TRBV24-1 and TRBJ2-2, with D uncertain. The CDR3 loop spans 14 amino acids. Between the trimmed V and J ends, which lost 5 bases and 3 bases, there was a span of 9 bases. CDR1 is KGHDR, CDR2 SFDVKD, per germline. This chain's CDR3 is CATSGGIHTGELFF. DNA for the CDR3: TGTGCCACCAGTGGGGGTATACACACCGGGGAGCTGTTTTTT.

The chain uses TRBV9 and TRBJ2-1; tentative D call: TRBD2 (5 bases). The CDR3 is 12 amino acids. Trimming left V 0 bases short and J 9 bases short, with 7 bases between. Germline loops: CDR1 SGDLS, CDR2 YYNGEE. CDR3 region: CASSVAGFEQFF. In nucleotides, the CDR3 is TGTGCCAGCAGCGTAGCGGGGTTTGAGCAGTTCTTC.

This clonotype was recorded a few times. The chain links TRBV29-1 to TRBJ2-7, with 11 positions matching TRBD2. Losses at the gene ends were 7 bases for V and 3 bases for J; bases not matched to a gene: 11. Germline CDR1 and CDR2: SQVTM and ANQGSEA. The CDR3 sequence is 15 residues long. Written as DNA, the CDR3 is TGCAGCGCTCAAGCGTGGGGGACTAGCGGCTACGAGCAGTACTTC. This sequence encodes CSAQAWGTSGYEQYF.

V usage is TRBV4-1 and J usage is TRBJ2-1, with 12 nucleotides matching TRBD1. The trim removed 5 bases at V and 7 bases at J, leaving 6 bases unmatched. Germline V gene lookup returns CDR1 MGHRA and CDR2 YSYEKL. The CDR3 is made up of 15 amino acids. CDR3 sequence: CASSSGQGAGNEQFF. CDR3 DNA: TGCGCCAGCAGCTCGGGACAGGGGGCAGGTAATGAGCAGTTCTTC.

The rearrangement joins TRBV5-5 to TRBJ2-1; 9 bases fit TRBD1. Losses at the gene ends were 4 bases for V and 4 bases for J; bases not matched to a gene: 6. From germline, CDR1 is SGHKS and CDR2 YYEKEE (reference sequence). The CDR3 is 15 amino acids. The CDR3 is CASSLYRGLYNEQFF. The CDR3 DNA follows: TGTGCCAGCAGCCTTTACAGGGGGCTTTACAATGAGCAGTTCTTC. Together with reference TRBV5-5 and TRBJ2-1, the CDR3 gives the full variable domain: DAGVTQSPTHLIKTRGQQVTLRCSPISGHKSVSWYQQVLGQGPQFIFQYYEKEERGRGNFPDRFSARQFPNYSSELNVNALLLGDSALYLCASSLYRGLYNEQFFGPGTRLTVL.

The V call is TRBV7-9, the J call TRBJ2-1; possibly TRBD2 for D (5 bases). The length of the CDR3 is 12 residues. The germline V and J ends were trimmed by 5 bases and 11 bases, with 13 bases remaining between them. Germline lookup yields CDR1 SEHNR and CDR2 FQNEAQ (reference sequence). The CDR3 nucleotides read TGTGCCAGCAGCACTAGTGGGGTACAGCAGTTCTTC. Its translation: CASSTSGVQQFF.